This T cell receptor beta chain originates from a study of shared clonotypes between healthy human individuals. None of the donors, who were healthy HIV-negative adults, had recently had acute infections or vaccinations. The table came from immunoSEQ multiplex PCR; TCRdb's copy has only in-frame clones and leaves some out. The data hold under 80,000 clones, with 60% to 80% observed a single time. In this sample, this clone turned up a few times. This CDR3 has 18 residues. Trimming stripped 0 bases from V and 1 base from J, with 16 bases between. The V gene's germline CDR1 is SGHAT and CDR2 FQNNGV. J is TRBJ1-3 and V is TRBV11-2, with D hard to call. Sequenced sample: memory CD8+ T cells sorted from blood. Subset: CD45RO+ cells pooled with CCR7-negative TemRA cells. The source is a man in his thirties or forties in good health. CDR3 in amino acids: CASSLDGWRQESGNTIYF. The DNA of the CDR3 is TGTGCCAGCAGCTTAGATGGGTGGAGGCAGGAATCTGGAAACACCATATATTTT.